This entry concerns a single TCR beta chain. Its antigen is undetermined. The sample belongs to a study of T cell responses to AZD1222 COVID-19 vaccine. Study-level findings and limits: Sampling that yielded the repertoires occurred only after the peak T cell response. Close to half of spike-specific TCRs reportedly recognize unmutated variant regions.

Germline values: CDR1 MNHNY, CDR2 SVGAGI (reference sequence). V dropped 4 bases and J dropped 5 bases, with 9 bases sitting between them. The CDR3 is 13 residues long. TCRdb keeps only in-frame clones here, not all; method: immunoSEQ multiplex PCR. There are over 85,000 clones in the sample; about 81% occur only once, and 14% lies in the top ten. Source: peripheral blood, taken 28 days after the second AZD1222 dose. The sequence was obtained from an adult who received the AZD1222 COVID-19 vaccine. The gene calls are TRBV6-6 and TRBJ1-3, with D maybe TRBD1 (5 bases). CDR3 in amino acids: CASSFAGRNTIYF. CDR3 coding DNA: TGTGCCAGCAGTTTCGCAGGGAGAAACACCATATATTTT.